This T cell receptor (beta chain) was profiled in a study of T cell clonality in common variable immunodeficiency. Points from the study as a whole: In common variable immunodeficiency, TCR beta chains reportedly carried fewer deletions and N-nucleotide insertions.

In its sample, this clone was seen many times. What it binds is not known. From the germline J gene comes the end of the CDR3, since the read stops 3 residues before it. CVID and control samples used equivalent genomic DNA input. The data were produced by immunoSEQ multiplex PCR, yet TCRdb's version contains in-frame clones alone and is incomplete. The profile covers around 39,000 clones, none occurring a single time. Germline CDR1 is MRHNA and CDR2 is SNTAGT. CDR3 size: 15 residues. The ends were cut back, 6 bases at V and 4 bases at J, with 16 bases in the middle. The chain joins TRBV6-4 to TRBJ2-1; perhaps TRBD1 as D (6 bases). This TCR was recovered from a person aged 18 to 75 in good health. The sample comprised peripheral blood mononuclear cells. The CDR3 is CASRSQGTLYNEQFF. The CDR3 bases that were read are TGTGCCAGCAGATCTCAGGGGACCCTATACAATGAG.